This entry features one T cell receptor beta chain sequence. This sample was included in a study of TIL therapy for anti-PD-1-resistant metastatic lung cancer. For the study at large: Tumors carried a median about 1.5 non-synonymous mutations per megabase.

This was the immunoSEQ v3 assay. The table came from immunoSEQ multiplex PCR; TCRdb's copy has only in-frame clones and leaves some out. Of 60,000 or so clones in the sample, around 69% were seen once. This CDR3 has 18 amino acids. Germline V gives CDR1 LGHNA, CDR2 YNFKEQ. Germline trimming cut 3 bases from V and 7 bases from J; bases unmatched to any gene: 17. Specified time point: pre-treatment sample, taken before nivolumab and TIL therapy. The input for sequencing was blood, taken at baseline. J is TRBJ2-1 and V is TRBV4-2; 8 bases line up with TRBD2. The clonotype was recovered from a person aged 25 to 80 with non-small cell lung cancer. The CDR3 DNA reads TGTGCCAGCAGCCACCCCGGTGGGACTAGGTTAAGGAGGAATGAGCAGTTCTTC. It specifies CASSHPGGTRLRRNEQFF.